This passage covers 25 T cell receptor beta chains from one sample sequenced in a study of lymphopenia after photon versus proton radiotherapy. Method: immunoSEQ multiplex PCR; TCRdb's copy keeps in-frame clones and lacks some. The data show 35,000 to 45,000 clones, around 86% seen once. The material sequenced was peripheral blood, taken from a patient treated with proton-based radiotherapy. The receptor source for this set is a woman in her seventies with pancreatic cancer.

The J gene is TRBJ1-4, the V gene TRBV19, with 10 positions matching TRBD1. The CDR3 covers 17 residues. Germline CDR1 reads LNHDA; CDR2 reads SQIVND (reference sequence). Losses at the gene ends were 4 bases for V and 8 bases for J; bases not matched to a gene: 13. CDR3 sequence: CASSTGATGTGEEKLFF. In nucleotides, the CDR3 is TGTGCCAGTAGTACCGGAGCGACCGGGACAGGGGAGGAAAAACTGTTTTTT.

This clone has only one observation. V and J are TRBV28 and TRBJ2-5; D is uncertain. This CDR3 region has 10 residues. CDR1 is MDHEN and CDR2 is SYDVKM in the germline V gene. Trimming pared 10 bases from V and 5 bases from J, leaving 8 bases between. The CDR3 here is CAILGETQYF. The CDR3 bases are TGTGCCATTTTAGGGGAGACCCAGTACTTC.

This clone was recorded a few times. The J gene is TRBJ1-6, the V gene TRBV6-4, with D unresolved. This CDR3 is 15 amino acids long. Between the trimmed V and J ends, which lost 5 bases and 6 bases, there was a span of 14 bases. Germline-derived CDR1 and CDR2 are MRHNA and SNTAGT. CDR3 sequence: CASSSEGGFNSPLHF. CDR3 nucleotides: TGTGCCAGCAGTTCCGAAGGCGGCTTTAATTCACCCCTCCACTTT.

This clone was recorded only once. The chain joins TRBV27 to TRBJ2-3; 7 bases agree with TRBD2. J lost 1 base, V lost 3 bases, and 4 bases had no gene match. CDR1 and CDR2 from the germline V gene are MNHEY and SMNVEV (reference sequence). The CDR3 covers 15 residues. The CDR3 coding sequence is TGTGCCAGCAGTTTCTTGGCGGGGGGCACAGATACGCAGTATTTT. Encoded protein: CASSFLAGGTDTQYF.

The chain has TRBV18 and TRBJ2-3; no clear D. The germline V and J ends were trimmed by 3 bases and 0 bases, with 19 bases remaining between them. This CDR3 contains 18 residues. Looked up from germline, CDR1 is KGHSH and CDR2 is LQKENI. The CDR3 is CASSPRVTGGSSTDTQYF. The CDR3, as DNA: TGTGCCAGCTCACCGCGTGTGACGGGTGGATCTAGCACAGATACGCAGTATTTT.

The chain's CDR3 is CASGRTDTGELFF. The CDR3 DNA follows: TGTGCTAGTGGAAGGACAGACACCGGGGAGCTGTTTTTT. V is TRBV12-5 and J is TRBJ2-2; perhaps TRBD1 as D (6 bases). Germline values: CDR1 LGHNT, CDR2 FRNRAP. The ends were cut back, 6 bases at V and 3 bases at J, with 8 bases in the middle. CDR3 length: 13 residues. Using reference TRBV12-5 and TRBJ2-2 for the parts outside the CDR3, the full variable domain is DARVTQTPRHKVTEMGQEVTMRCQPILGHNTVFWYRQTMMQGLELLAYFRNRAPLDDSGMPKDRFSAEMPDATLATLKIQPSEPRDSAVYFCASGRTDTGELFFGEGSRLTVL.

This chain joins TRBV6-1 and TRBJ1-4; D may be TRBD1 (5 bases). CDR3 size: 14 residues. Germline loops: CDR1 MNHNS, CDR2 SASEGT. The V end lost 3 bases, the J end lost 8 bases, and 13 bases lay between the germline ends. CDR3 coding DNA: TGTGCCAGCAGTGATGGGGGAGTAGGGGAAAAACTGTTTTTT. Amino acids: CASSDGGVGEKLFF.

V and J are TRBV7-2 and TRBJ2-5; 8 nucleotides match TRBD2. This CDR3 spans 15 amino acids. The V segment lost 5 bases and the J segment 4 bases; nucleotides outside the gene matches: 9. Germline CDR1 SGHTA, CDR2 FQGNSA. CDR3 residues: CASSPSGGPVETQYF. The CDR3 DNA sequence: TGTGCCAGCAGCCCTTCGGGAGGGCCTGTAGAGACCCAGTACTTC.

The chain combines TRBV5-1 with TRBJ2-2; tentatively, D is TRBD2 (5 bases). Germline V gene sequence: CDR1 SGHRS, CDR2 YFSETQ. Trimming removed 4 bases at V and 1 base at J, with 14 bases between. The CDR3 covers 16 residues. The DNA of the CDR3 is TGCGCCAGCAGCCCGAGGGATTCGCGGAACACCGGGGAGCTGTTTTTT. It encodes CASSPRDSRNTGELFF. The full variable domain, completed using reference TRBV5-1 and TRBJ2-2, is KAGVTQTPRYLIKTRGQQVTLSCSPISGHRSVSWYQQTPGQGLQFLFEYFSETQRNKGNFPGRFSGRQFSNSRSEMNVSTLELGDSALYLCASSPRDSRNTGELFFGEGSRLTVL.

The rearrangement links TRBV27 to TRBJ2-2; D is undetermined. Trimming stripped 5 bases from V and 6 bases from J, with 16 bases between. The CDR3 is made up of 15 amino acids. Germline CDR1 MNHEY, CDR2 SMNVEV (reference sequence). CDR3 sequence: CASSPSPPVAGELFF. In DNA, the CDR3 is TGTGCCAGCAGTCCATCCCCACCAGTCGCCGGGGAGCTGTTTTTT.

The genes are TRBV11-2 and TRBJ2-5; either TRBD1 or TRBD2 may fit D (6 bases each). Germline assignment: CDR1 SGHAT and CDR2 FQNNGV. The CDR3 extends over 15 amino acids. Trimming took 0 bases from V and 5 from J, leaving 13 bases between them. The CDR3: CASSLDSGGRETQYF. CDR3 DNA sequence: TGTGCCAGCAGCTTAGATAGTGGGGGGCGTGAGACCCAGTACTTC.

V gene TRBV9 combines with J gene TRBJ2-7; TRBD2 is a possible D gene (5 bases). The CDR3 spans 14 residues. In germline, CDR1 is SGDLS, CDR2 YYNGEE. V dropped 2 bases and J dropped 1 base, with 10 bases sitting between them. As DNA, the CDR3 is TGTGCCAGCAGCGTTAGCGATCGTTCCTACGAGCAGTACTTC. It codes for CASSVSDRSYEQYF.

The chain employs TRBV4-3 and TRBJ2-7; TRBD2 matches at 9 bases. The germline gives CDR1 LGHNA, CDR2 YSLEER. The junction had 11 bases not matched to a gene; V was cut back by 3 bases and J by 2 bases. CDR3 length: 17 amino acids. CDR3 sequence (DNA): TGCGCCAGCAGCCATTCTTGGGCTAGCGGGAACCCCTACGAGCAGTACTTC. Amino acids: CASSHSWASGNPYEQYF.

The chain combines TRBV5-1 with TRBJ2-7; D call uncertain. The CDR3 contains 13 residues. The V end was cut by 5 bases, the J end by 4 bases, with 13 bases between. Germline assignment: CDR1 SGHRS and CDR2 YFSETQ. The CDR3 here is CASREHGVYEQYF. The CDR3 nucleotides are TGCGCCAGCAGAGAACATGGGGTTTACGAGCAGTACTTC.

The gene calls are TRBV7-2 and TRBJ1-1, with unresolved D. This CDR3 is 11 amino acids long. Germline CDR1 SGHTA, CDR2 FQGNSA. The V end lost 3 bases, the J end lost 3 bases, and 2 bases lay between the germline ends. This CDR3 is CASSFDTEAFF. DNA for the CDR3: TGTGCCAGCAGCTTCGACACTGAAGCTTTCTTT.

The chain recombines TRBV5-1 with TRBJ2-6; D may be TRBD1 (5 bases). Germline V gene sequence: CDR1 SGHRS, CDR2 YFSETQ. This CDR3 comprises 14 residues. Deletions cut 4 bases from V and 3 bases from J, with 8 bases between. CDR3: CASSPQGGANVLTF. The CDR3 DNA sequence: TGCGCCAGCAGCCCGCAGGGTGGGGCCAACGTCCTGACTTTC.

This clone was counted a few times. The chain is built from TRBV10-3 and TRBJ2-7; maybe TRBD1 (5 bases). The CDR3 is 15 amino acids. Germline CDR1 is ENHRY and CDR2 is SYGVKD. Between the trimmed V and J ends, which lost 2 bases and 0 bases, there was a span of 11 bases. The CDR3 DNA is TGTGCCATCAGTGAGAGGGGCGGCTCCTCCTACGAGCAGTACTTC. It yields the protein CAISERGGSSYEQYF.

The chain has TRBV28 and TRBJ1-5; D possibly corresponds to TRBD1 (5 bases). Between the trimmed V and J ends, which lost 2 bases and 0 bases, there was a span of 29 bases. The CDR3 spans 22 residues. CDR1 and CDR2 (germline): MDHEN, SYDVKM. CDR3 amino acids: CASSLGRVNEGGGTYSNQPQHF. The CDR3 DNA follows: TGTGCCAGCAGTTTAGGTCGAGTAAATGAGGGCGGGGGAACCTATAGCAATCAGCCCCAGCATTTT.

The CDR3 coding sequence is TGCAGCGTCCTGGACACTGAAGCTTTCTTT. Amino acid sequence: CSVLDTEAFF. The J gene is TRBJ1-1, the V gene TRBV29-1; unclear D gene. Trimming removed 6 bases at V and 3 bases at J, with 5 bases between. The CDR3 is 10 residues long. Germline V gives CDR1 SQVTM, CDR2 ANQGSEA.

V is TRBV30 and J is TRBJ1-1; tentatively, D is TRBD1 (5 bases). This CDR3 has 12 residues. Germline V CDR1 and CDR2: GTSNPN, SVGIG (reference sequence). Trimming took off 4 bases at V and 6 bases at J, with 12 bases between the two ends. The CDR3 loop reads CAWIQGSAEAFF. The CDR3 nucleotides read TGTGCCTGGATCCAGGGATCCGCTGAAGCTTTCTTT.

This clone was seen a single time. This chain uses TRBV10-1 with TRBJ2-7; D gene unclear. V was trimmed by 4 bases and J by 2 bases, leaving 24 bases between them. The germline gives CDR1 WNHNN, CDR2 SYGVQD (reference sequence). This CDR3 is 18 amino acids long. CDR3: CASSVSLMESHTAYEQYF. CDR3 sequence (DNA): TGCGCCAGCAGTGTCTCATTAATGGAGTCGCATACCGCCTACGAGCAGTACTTC.

This clone was detected only once. CDR3 bases: TGTGCCAGCAGCTTGGCGGAGACCCAGTACTTC. It yields the protein CASSLAETQYF. The V call is TRBV5-4, the J call TRBJ2-5; D is uncertain. V dropped 0 bases and J dropped 5 bases, with 2 bases sitting between them. The CDR3 totals 11 residues. Germline V CDR1 and CDR2: SGHNT, YYREEE (reference sequence).

The chain links TRBV28 to TRBJ1-6; 8 nucleotides agree with TRBD1. The germline CDR1 and CDR2 sequences are MDHEN and SYDVKM. The CDR3 sequence is 15 residues long. J gave up 10 bases and V 5 bases, and 10 bases lay outside the gene matches. CDR3 in amino acids: CASSLAGTGLSPLHF. CDR3 coding DNA: TGTGCCAGCAGTCTAGCGGGGACAGGTTTATCACCCCTCCACTTT.

This clone was seen only a few times. The V gene is TRBV30, the J gene TRBJ1-4, with no clear D. This CDR3 has 14 residues. The V end was cut by 5 bases, the J end by 1 base, with 11 bases between. Looked up from germline, CDR1 is GTSNPN and CDR2 is SVGIG (reference sequence). The CDR3 region has the DNA TGTGCCTGGGGAGTATGGGAAACTAATGAAAAACTGTTTTTT. This translates into CAWGVWETNEKLFF.

This chain joins TRBV11-3 and TRBJ2-2, with 8 nucleotides matching TRBD1. CDR1 SGHNT and CDR2 YENEEA come from the germline V gene. This CDR3 contains 16 residues. With 1 base clipped from V and 1 base from J, the junction kept 2 bases outside the gene matches. The CDR3 spells CASSLGQGQNTGELFF. CDR3 nucleotide sequence: TGTGCCAGCAGCTTAGGACAGGGGCAGAACACCGGGGAGCTGTTTTTT.